Listed below are T cell receptor beta chains from one sample, sequenced in a study of shared T cell receptors in the human thymus. Sequenced by immunoSEQ multiplex PCR; TCRdb stores in-frame clones only, minus some. The sample gives about 660,000 clones, around 87% of which show up once; roughly 0.0094% is in the top ten. These same records also appear under a second study, on human thymus T cells.

The sequenced material came from thymocytes. The origin of the receptors is a boy younger than two with a congenital heart defect. Each CDR3 is given with its conserved first and last residue. The D gene is left open where the match is weak. Expanded clones get a size class; other rows say once, few or many, or leave the size out.

cdr3_aa cdr3_nt d_call j_call clone_size v_call
CASSQGGGAAHSNQPQHF TGCGCCAGCAGCCAAGGAGGGGGGGCGGCACATAGCAATCAGCCCCAGCATTTT NA TRBJ1-5 once TRBV4-1
CASSLSGGGYEQYF TGTGCCAGCAGCTTGTCTGGAGGAGGCTACGAGCAGTACTTC NA TRBJ2-7 NA TRBV11-2
CAIHRDRGLYTQYF TGTGCCATCCACCGGGACAGGGGTTTGTATACGCAGTATTTT TRBD1 TRBJ2-3 NA TRBV6-1
CASSLGQAIYNHYGYTF TGTGCCAGCAGCTTAGGACAGGCAATCTACAACCACTATGGCTACACCTTC NA TRBJ1-2 NA TRBV11-2
CASSYWQGVNTGELFF TGTGCCAGCAGTTACTGGCAGGGGGTTAACACCGGGGAGCTGTTTTTT TRBD1 TRBJ2-2 NA TRBV6-5
CASAKEEAFEQFF TGTGCCAGCGCTAAAGAGGAAGCATTTGAGCAGTTCTTC NA TRBJ2-1 few TRBV9
CASSERPRAEGSYEQYF TGTGCCAGCAGCGAACGACCCAGAGCGGAGGGGTCCTACGAGCAGTACTTC NA TRBJ2-7 NA TRBV9
CASSLGRDRENQPQHF TGTGCCAGCAGCTTGGGGAGAGACAGGGAGAACCAGCCCCAGCATTTT TRBD1 TRBJ1-5 few TRBV5-5
CASSLEQTTGVGYGYTF TGTGCCAGCAGCTTGGAACAGACAACAGGGGTGGGCTATGGCTACACCTTC TRBD1 TRBJ1-2 NA TRBV5-5
CASSQVGRGSETQYF TGCGCCAGCAGCCAAGTAGGGCGGGGGTCAGAGACCCAGTACTTC TRBD2 TRBJ2-5 NA TRBV4-1
CASGLLNTEAFF TGTGCCAGCGGGCTCTTGAACACTGAAGCTTTCTTT NA TRBJ1-1 NA TRBV11-2
CASSQGRGPEGYPF TGCGCCAGCAGCCAAGGAAGGGGGCCGGAAGGCTACCCCTTC TRBD1 TRBJ1-2 NA TRBV4-3
CATSGVASTDTQYF TGTGCCACCTCGGGGGTAGCGAGCACAGATACGCAGTATTTT NA TRBJ2-3 NA TRBV19
CASSHERGTPDTQYF TGTGCCAGTAGCCACGAGCGGGGAACCCCGGATACGCAGTATTTT TRBD2 TRBJ2-3 NA TRBV19
CASRKTGTGPSRYEQYF TGTGCCAGCAGAAAAACTGGAACAGGTCCCTCCCGCTACGAGCAGTACTTC NA TRBJ2-7 few TRBV28
CASNPRRALYEQYF TGTGCCAGCAACCCGCGGAGGGCCCTCTACGAGCAGTACTTC NA TRBJ2-7 NA TRBV27
CASSEKWGLSSYNEQFF TGTGCCAGCAGTGAAAAGTGGGGGCTGAGCTCCTACAATGAGCAGTTCTTC NA TRBJ2-1 NA TRBV25-1
CASSSEPGLAGGDYHTQYF TGTGCCAGCAGCTCGGAACCGGGACTAGCGGGAGGGGACTACCATACGCAGTATTTT TRBD2 TRBJ2-3 NA TRBV5-4
CASSLIYMFASGRGDTQYF TGTGCCAGCAGTTTAATTTATATGTTCGCGAGCGGGAGGGGAGATACGCAGTATTTT TRBD2 TRBJ2-3 NA TRBV28
CASSEDRLSLPTDTQYF TGTGCCAGCAGTGAAGACAGGTTAAGTCTACCCACAGATACGCAGTATTTT NA TRBJ2-3 NA TRBV6-1
CASSFGLAGGPMNHEQYF TGTGCCAGCAGTTTTGGTCTAGCGGGAGGGCCTATGAACCACGAGCAGTACTTC TRBD2 TRBJ2-7 NA TRBV28
CASSSSPGLLNGYTF TGTGCCAGCAGCTCATCCCCGGGACTCTTAAATGGCTACACCTTC NA TRBJ1-2 NA TRBV5-6